What follows are 13 T cell receptor beta chains derived from one specimen sequenced in a study of T cells in Graves' hyperthyroidism and ophthalmopathy. Amplification targeted TCR beta CDR3 regions from RNA transcripts. The study used the HTBI primer set for a first-round RT-PCR of the TCR CDR3. TCRdb passed the multiplex PCR reads through MiXCR, listing each CDR3 protein once. This sample carries fewer than 350,000 distinct CDR3 sequences, roughly 15% of them seen once, and the ten largest clones take around 31%. Sequenced material: blood. The receptors shown here come from a woman in her forties or fifties with Graves' hyperthyroidism that later progressed to Graves' ophthalmopathy.

This clonotype was found many times. The chain uses TRBV6-1 and TRBJ2-5; a possible D gene is TRBD2 (6 bases). The CDR3 has 16 amino acids. Germline assignment: CDR1 MNHNS and CDR2 SASEGT. V was cut by 2 bases and J by 3 bases, with 16 bases left in between. This CDR3 is CASSEPTPGRKETQYF. CDR3 in DNA: TGTGCCAGCAGTGAACCCACCCCGGGGAGGAAAGAGACCCAGTACTTC.

There are many counts of this clonotype. CDR3 DNA sequence: TGTGCCAGCAGCTTAGCCGCAGCGGGAGGAAACAATGAGCAGTTCTTC. Residues: CASSLAAAGGNNEQFF. The chain carries TRBV7-6 and TRBJ2-1, with TRBD2 matching 9 bases. With V trimmed by 0 bases and J by 5 bases, 5 bases remained unmatched. The CDR3 length is 16 residues. The germline gives CDR1 SGHVS, CDR2 FNYEAQ. The complete variable domain, with remaining parts taken from reference TRBV7-6 and TRBJ2-1, reads GAGVSQSPRYKVTKRGQDVALRCDPISGHVSLYWYRQALGQGPEFLTYFNYEAQQDKSGLPNDRFSAERPEGSISTLTIQRTEQRDSAMYRCASSLAAAGGNNEQFFGPGTRLTVL.

This clonotype was seen a few times. The junction departs from germline at one end; a sequencing error may be responsible. DNA of the CDR3: TGTGCCAGCAACGTAGGGGGCGGACCTAGGGAGACCCAGTACTTC. Translated: CASNVGGGPRETQYF. The rearrangement uses TRBV9 and TRBJ2-5; TRBD1 aligns across 7 bases. The V gene's germline CDR1 is SGDLS and CDR2 YYNGEE. The CDR3 spans 15 residues.

This clonotype was detected many times. The J gene is TRBJ2-6, the V gene TRBV3-1; no firm D call. This CDR3 has 15 amino acids. V was cut by 4 bases and J by 2 bases, with 9 bases left in between. Germline V gene data show CDR1 as LGHDT and CDR2 as YNNKEL (reference sequence). This CDR3 reads CASSLTLAGANVLTF. The CDR3 DNA sequence: TGTGCCAGCAGCCTAACATTGGCTGGGGCCAACGTCCTGACTTTC. The whole variable domain, filled in from reference TRBV3-1 and TRBJ2-6, reads DTAVSQTPKYLVTQMGNDKSIKCEQNLGHDTMYWYKQDSKKFLKIMFSYNNKELIINETVPNRFSPKSPDKAHLNLHINSLELGDSAVYFCASSLTLAGANVLTFGAGSRLTVL.

This clonotype was seen at least ten times. The chain couples TRBV7-6 to TRBJ2-1, with a weak D call TRBD2 (5 bases). From germline, CDR1 is SGHVS and CDR2 FNYEAQ. The CDR3 has 17 amino acids. The V and J ends lost 5 bases and 4 bases respectively, with 21 bases between them. In nucleotides, the CDR3 is TGTGCCAGCAGCACCTACCGCCTGGGAGAATTTTACAATGAGCAGTTCTTC. Translation gives CASSTYRLGEFYNEQFF.

This clonotype appeared many times. V gene TRBV28 combines with J gene TRBJ1-1, with 7 bases aligning to TRBD1. With 5 bases clipped from V and 0 bases from J, the junction kept 12 bases outside the gene matches. The germline V gene has CDR1 MDHEN and CDR2 SYDVKM. CDR3 length: 17 amino acids. The CDR3 sequence is CASSPHPGTVMNTEAFF. The CDR3 bases are TGTGCCAGCAGTCCCCACCCGGGGACAGTGATGAACACTGAAGCTTTCTTT.

This chain links TRBV7-2 with TRBJ2-1; D may be TRBD2 (6 bases). This CDR3 is built from 13 residues. V lost 1 base and J 15 bases, leaving 16 bases between the germline ends. Germline CDR1 is SGHTA and CDR2 is FQGNSA. CDR3 amino acids: CASSLGRLDGLFF. CDR3 DNA: TGTGCCAGCAGCTTAGGGAGACTAGATGGGCTGTTCTTC. Variable domain in full (rest from reference TRBV7-2 and TRBJ2-1): GAGVSQSPSNKVTEKGKDVELRCDPISGHTALYWYRQSLGQGLEFLIYFQGNSAPDKSGLPSDRFSAERTGGSVSTLTIQRTQQEDSAVYLCASSLGRLDGLFFGPGTRLTVL.

V gene TRBV4-1 combines with J gene TRBJ1-1; D uncertain. The ends were cut back, 1 base at V and 1 base at J, with 7 bases in the middle. The CDR3 consists of 14 residues. Germline V gene sequence: CDR1 MGHRA, CDR2 YSYEKL. CDR3 nucleotides: TGCGCCAGCAGCCAAGTAGGCGCGAACACTGAAGCTTTCTTT. This codes for CASSQVGANTEAFF.

This clonotype was counted once. Being one base from a much bigger clone, this may be a read error. This chain uses TRBV5-1 with TRBJ1-1; possible D gene TRBD1, 5 bases. The V gene's germline CDR1 is SGHRS and CDR2 YFSETQ. This CDR3 region has 15 residues. CDR3 bases: TGCGCCAGCAGCTTGGGGTCAGGGTCATCTGGTGAAGCTCTCTTT. Its protein is CASSLGSGSSGEALF.

Only a few counts were recorded for this clonotype. A single base separates this from a much larger clone, so it may be a read error. The V call is TRBV6-5, the J call TRBJ1-5; D perhaps matches TRBD1 (5 bases). CDR1 is MNHEY and CDR2 is SVGAGI in the germline V gene. The CDR3 runs to 16 residues. The CDR3 coding sequence is TGTGCCGGCAGTTACCCGACGGGACGTGGCAATCAGCCCCAGCATTTT. Translation gives CAGSYPTGRGNQPQHF.

At least ten counts were recorded for this clonotype. V usage is TRBV28 and J usage is TRBJ1-1; D possibly corresponds to TRBD1 (6 bases). The V gene's germline CDR1 is MDHEN and CDR2 SYDVKM. This CDR3 spans 15 amino acids. V lost 6 bases and J 9 bases, leaving 23 bases between the germline ends. The CDR3 is CASSDPGHPVMQAFF. CDR3 bases: TGTGCCAGCAGCGACCCGGGACACCCCGTAATGCAAGCTTTCTTT.

The gene calls are TRBV20-1 and TRBJ2-3, with D possibly matching TRBD2 (5 bases). This CDR3 spans 11 amino acids. Germline assignment: CDR1 DFQATT and CDR2 SNEGSKA (reference sequence). Trimming removed 2 bases at V and 10 bases at J, with 10 bases between. CDR3 in amino acids: CSARTGSAQYF. The CDR3 bases are TGCAGTGCTAGAACGGGATCGGCGCAGTATTTT.

This clonotype was observed at least ten times. The chain employs TRBV11-2 and TRBJ2-7; 10 bases are shared with TRBD2. Germline V CDR1 and CDR2: SGHAT, FQNNGV. The CDR3 has 16 amino acids. The junction had 6 bases not matched to a gene; V was cut back by 2 bases and J by 2 bases. Written as DNA, the CDR3 is TGTGCCAGCAGCTTAAGCCTAGCGGGAGAGACCTACGAGCAGTACTTC. Protein sequence: CASSLSLAGETYEQYF. Looking up the rest from reference TRBV11-2 and TRBJ2-7 gives the full variable domain: EAGVAQSPRYKIIEKRQSVAFWCNPISGHATLYWYQQILGQGPKLLIQFQNNGVVDDSQLPKDRFSAERLKGVDSTLKIQPAKLEDSAVYLCASSLSLAGETYEQYFGPGTRLTVT.